This TCR beta chain derives from a study of TIL therapy for anti-PD-1-resistant metastatic lung cancer. Whole-study context: Most patients had lung adenocarcinoma; a handful of tumors were EGFR-mutant, two ALK-rearranged; half smoked currently or formerly.

Notes on the study in general: This highly selected cohort may not generalize to typical lung cancer patients. Infused TIL clonotypes partially replaced the baseline blood repertoire, then decayed over months.

Sequencing used immunoSEQ v3. TCRdb's copy holds only in-frame clones and misses some; the assay was immunoSEQ multiplex PCR. The table lists some 60,000 clones, 55% to 70% of them singletons, with around 6.6% in the top ten. The table lists this clone with a few counts. What it recognizes is unknown. This CDR3 is built from 19 residues. Trimming cost V 4 bases and J 0 bases, with 25 bases left between them. Germline CDR1 SEHNR, CDR2 FQNEAQ (reference sequence). Documented time point: pre-treatment sample, taken before nivolumab and TIL therapy. Sequencing used blood, obtained at baseline. The chain joins TRBV7-9 to TRBJ2-7; the D gene is possibly TRBD2 (7 bases). This receptor was identified in a person between 25 and 80 years old with non-small cell lung cancer. The chain's CDR3 is CASSSGSLSRGASSYEQYF. CDR3 nucleotide sequence: TGTGCCAGCAGCTCCGGGAGCCTAAGCCGGGGGGCCAGCTCCTACGAGCAGTACTTC.